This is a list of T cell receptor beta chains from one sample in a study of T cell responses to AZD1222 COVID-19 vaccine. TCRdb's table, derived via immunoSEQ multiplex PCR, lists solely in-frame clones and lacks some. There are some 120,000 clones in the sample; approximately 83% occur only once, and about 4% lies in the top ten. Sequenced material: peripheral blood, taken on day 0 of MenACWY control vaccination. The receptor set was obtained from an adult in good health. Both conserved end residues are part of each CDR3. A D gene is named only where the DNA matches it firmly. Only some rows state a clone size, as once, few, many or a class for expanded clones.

cdr3_nt: TGTGCCAGCAGCGTAGAACCGAGCTCTGGAAACACCATATATTTT
cdr3_aa: CASSVEPSSGNTIYF
d_call: .
j_call: TRBJ1-3
clone_size: few
cdr3_length: 15
v_call: TRBV9

cdr3_nt: TGCGCCAGCAAAAAAGGGACAGGGACGAACACCGGGGAGCTGTTTTTT
cdr3_aa: CASKKGTGTNTGELFF
d_call: TRBD1
j_call: TRBJ2-2
clone_size: .
cdr3_length: 16
v_call: TRBV5-1

cdr3_nt: TGTGCCAGCAGCTTAATAGGACGAAGGGGACAGGGGGCCAATGAGCAGTTCTTC
cdr3_aa: CASSLIGRRGQGANEQFF
d_call: TRBD1
j_call: TRBJ2-1
clone_size: .
cdr3_length: 18
v_call: TRBV7-3

cdr3_nt: TGTGCCAGCAGCCCGACAACTTTAGAAGCTTTCTTT
cdr3_aa: CASSPTTLEAFF
d_call: .
j_call: TRBJ1-1
clone_size: .
cdr3_length: 12
v_call: TRBV28

cdr3_nt: TGTGCCAGCAGTCTCGCGGGCATGAACACTGAAGCTTTCTTT
cdr3_aa: CASSLAGMNTEAFF
d_call: .
j_call: TRBJ1-1
clone_size: .
cdr3_length: 14
v_call: TRBV14

cdr3_nt: TGTGCCAGCAGCCTCCTCAGGACAGGGGGTTTCTACGAGCAGTACTTC
cdr3_aa: CASSLLRTGGFYEQYF
d_call: TRBD1
j_call: TRBJ2-7
clone_size: .
cdr3_length: 16
v_call: TRBV5-4

cdr3_nt: TGTGCCAGCAGATACGGGGCTCCCACCCTACTCGCTAACTATGGCTACACCTTC
cdr3_aa: CASRYGAPTLLANYGYTF
d_call: .
j_call: TRBJ1-2
clone_size: few
cdr3_length: 18
v_call: TRBV5-4

cdr3_nt: TGCGCCAGCAGCCAAGATGTGGGGGGGTCCTCCTACGAGCAGTACTTC
cdr3_aa: CASSQDVGGSSYEQYF
d_call: TRBD2
j_call: TRBJ2-7
clone_size: .
cdr3_length: 16
v_call: TRBV4-3

cdr3_nt: TGCGCCAGCAGTCTCCGTTCAACAGGGTCACTGCGCTACAATGAGCAGTTCTTC
cdr3_aa: CASSLRSTGSLRYNEQFF
d_call: .
j_call: TRBJ2-1
clone_size: once
cdr3_length: 18
v_call: TRBV23-1

cdr3_nt: TGCGCCAGCACGACCAACTCTGGAAACACCATATATTTT
cdr3_aa: CASTTNSGNTIYF
d_call: .
j_call: TRBJ1-3
clone_size: .
cdr3_length: 13
v_call: TRBV10-1

cdr3_nt: TGTGCCAGCAGCTTTAGGGCCACAGATACGCAGTATTTT
cdr3_aa: CASSFRATDTQYF
d_call: .
j_call: TRBJ2-3
clone_size: .
cdr3_length: 13
v_call: TRBV5-5

cdr3_nt: TGTGCCACCAGTGACCCAGGGACCGGGGAGCTGTTTTTT
cdr3_aa: CATSDPGTGELFF
d_call: .
j_call: TRBJ2-2
clone_size: .
cdr3_length: 13
v_call: TRBV24-1

cdr3_nt: TGTGCCAGTAGTATCGCAGGGACTGAAGCTTTCTTT
cdr3_aa: CASSIAGTEAFF
d_call: .
j_call: TRBJ1-1
clone_size: .
cdr3_length: 12
v_call: TRBV19

cdr3_nt: TGCAGTGCTAGGCCCGAAGAAAAACTGTTTTTT
cdr3_aa: CSARPEEKLFF
d_call: .
j_call: TRBJ1-4
clone_size: .
cdr3_length: 11
v_call: TRBV20-1

cdr3_nt: TGCGCCAGCAGCTACAGGGGGACTGCCTACGAGCAGTACTTC
cdr3_aa: CASSYRGTAYEQYF
d_call: TRBD1
j_call: TRBJ2-7
clone_size: once
cdr3_length: 14
v_call: TRBV5-1

cdr3_nt: TGTGCCAGCAGCAGGGTCTACCAAGAGACCCAGTACTTC
cdr3_aa: CASSRVYQETQYF
d_call: .
j_call: TRBJ2-5
clone_size: .
cdr3_length: 13
v_call: TRBV12-3/TRBV12-4

cdr3_nt: TGTGCCAGCAGTGGGGAACAGGGGAATAATTCACCCCTCCACTTT
cdr3_aa: CASSGEQGNNSPLHF
d_call: TRBD1
j_call: TRBJ1-6
clone_size: .
cdr3_length: 15
v_call: TRBV2

cdr3_nt: TGTGCCAGCAGACCCGGCGGGGCGGGGGCCTCCTACAATGAGCAGTTCTTC
cdr3_aa: CASRPGGAGASYNEQFF
d_call: .
j_call: TRBJ2-1
clone_size: .
cdr3_length: 17
v_call: TRBV7-2

cdr3_nt: TGTGCCAGTTCCCCTTTAGCACGCAGCTCCTACAATGAGCAGTTCTTC
cdr3_aa: CASSPLARSSYNEQFF
d_call: .
j_call: TRBJ2-1
clone_size: .
cdr3_length: 16
v_call: TRBV19

cdr3_nt: TGTGCCAGCAGCCCACGGACAGGGCAGGGAGGCTACACCTTC
cdr3_aa: CASSPRTGQGGYTF
d_call: TRBD1
j_call: TRBJ1-2
clone_size: .
cdr3_length: 14
v_call: TRBV7-2

cdr3_nt: TGTGCCAGTAGTAGGATATTGAGTTATAGCAATCAGCCCCAGCATTTT
cdr3_aa: CASSRILSYSNQPQHF
d_call: .
j_call: TRBJ1-5
clone_size: few
cdr3_length: 16
v_call: TRBV19

cdr3_nt: TGTGCCAGCACCCCTTCCTCGGGCGATACGCAGTATTTT
cdr3_aa: CASTPSSGDTQYF
d_call: .
j_call: TRBJ2-3
clone_size: .
cdr3_length: 13
v_call: TRBV6-2/TRBV6-3

cdr3_nt: TGTGCCAGCTCAACCAACAGGGGGCTGGATACGCAGTATTTT
cdr3_aa: CASSTNRGLDTQYF
d_call: TRBD1
j_call: TRBJ2-3
clone_size: .
cdr3_length: 14
v_call: TRBV18

cdr3_nt: TGTGCCAGCAGCTTAGTGGGAGAGACAGATACGCAGTATTTT
cdr3_aa: CASSLVGETDTQYF
d_call: .
j_call: TRBJ2-3
clone_size: .
cdr3_length: 14
v_call: TRBV7-6